This TCR beta chain derives from a study of T cells in Graves' hyperthyroidism and ophthalmopathy. As regards this clonotype: Its antigen is currently unknown.

Graves' hyperthyroidism without ophthalmopathy progression within 18 months was termed stable. Exclusions: uncontrolled infection, other autoimmune disease, pregnancy, lactation. TCR beta CDR3 region amplification was performed from RNA transcripts. An initial round of RT-PCR targeting the TCR CDR3 relied on the HTBI primer set. TCRdb reprocessed the multiplex PCR reads via MiXCR and lists one record per CDR3 protein. The data contain about 620,000 distinct CDR3 sequences, 15% to 20% of them singletons. Germline CDR1 and CDR2: SGHNT and YYREEE (reference sequence). The CDR3 consists of 15 residues. The J segment lost 2 bases and the V segment lost 3 bases, leaving 8 bases of the junction unmatched. Study-level results: Blood samples included most of the expanded thyroid clonotypes exceeding 0.001. In simple terms, a model built on 13 V-J features told ophthalmopathy apart from stable hyperthyroidism.

The genes are TRBV5-4 and TRBJ2-7; 7 nucleotides agree with TRBD2. The source material was blood. This clonotype was sampled from a woman aged 25 to 39 with Graves' hyperthyroidism. CDR3 sequence reads: CASSSRVAGTYEQYF. CDR3 coding DNA: TGTGCCAGCAGCTCTCGGGTAGCGGGCACCTACGAGCAGTACTTC.